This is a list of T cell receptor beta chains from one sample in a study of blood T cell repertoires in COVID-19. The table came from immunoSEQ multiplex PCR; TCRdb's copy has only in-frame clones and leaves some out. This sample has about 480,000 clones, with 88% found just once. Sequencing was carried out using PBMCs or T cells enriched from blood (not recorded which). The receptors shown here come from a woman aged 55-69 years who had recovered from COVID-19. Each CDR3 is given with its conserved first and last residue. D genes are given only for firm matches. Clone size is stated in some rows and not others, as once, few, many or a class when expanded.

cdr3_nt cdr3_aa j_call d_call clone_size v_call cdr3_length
TGTGCCAGCAGTTTAACGGTGAGCTCCTACAATGAGCAGTTCTTC CASSLTVSSYNEQFF TRBJ2-1 . once TRBV27 15
TGCGCCAGCAGCCCCCCCCAAGCGGGGGCAATTAATGAGCAGTTCTTC CASSPPQAGAINEQFF TRBJ2-1 TRBD2 . TRBV4-1 16
TGTGCCAGCAGCTCCGGACTAGCAGGGGATACGCAGTATTTT CASSSGLAGDTQYF TRBJ2-3 TRBD2 . TRBV7-9 14
TGTGCCATCAGTGATCTCTTGGGCAGTGTCTCTGGAAACACCATATATTTT CAISDLLGSVSGNTIYF TRBJ1-3 . once TRBV10-3 17
TGTGCCAGCAGTGAAAGCGGGCCCCCGGGCAATCAGCCCCAGCATTTT CASSESGPPGNQPQHF TRBJ1-5 . . TRBV6-1 16
TGTGCCAGCAGCCTCGTTGCCTTGGGGGGTGGACTGTTTTTT CASSLVALGGGLFF TRBJ1-4 . . TRBV3-1/TRBV3-2 14
TGTGCCAGCAGTTTAGCGGGGGTGGATGGCTACACCTTC CASSLAGVDGYTF TRBJ1-2 . . TRBV27 13
TGTGCCAGCAGCAAGGGGGCACACGAGCAGTACTTC CASSKGAHEQYF TRBJ2-7 TRBD1 . TRBV3-1/TRBV3-2 12
TGTGCCAGCAGCCCCTGGACAGGGAAAGCTTTCTTT CASSPWTGKAFF TRBJ1-1 TRBD1 . TRBV7-2 12
TGTGCCAGCAGCCCTAGACAGATGTATGGCTACACCTTC CASSPRQMYGYTF TRBJ1-2 . . TRBV7-2 13
TGTGCCACCACTAGACAGGGGGGCACCGGGGAGCTGTTTTTT CATTRQGGTGELFF TRBJ2-2 TRBD1 . TRBV24-1 14
TGTGCCAGCAGCTTAGCGTGGACACTATACAATGAGCAGTTCTTC CASSLAWTLYNEQFF TRBJ2-1 . . TRBV7-2 15
TGTGCCACCAGCAGAACGCAGGGTGGGACTGAAGCTTTCTTT CATSRTQGGTEAFF TRBJ1-1 . . TRBV15 14
TGCGCCAGCAGCCAGTATTCGCAAGAGACCCAGTACTTC CASSQYSQETQYF TRBJ2-5 . . TRBV5-1 13
TGCGCCAGCAGCTTGTCGGGGGCAGATACGCAGTATTTT CASSLSGADTQYF TRBJ2-3 . . TRBV5-1 13
TGTGCCACCAGCAGAGATCATGAGCGACCCTCTGGAAACACCATATATTTT CATSRDHERPSGNTIYF TRBJ1-3 . . TRBV15 17
TGTGCCAGCAGTTCATCAGGGAGGCGGGGGACTGAAGCTTTCTTT CASSSSGRRGTEAFF TRBJ1-1 . . TRBV27 15
TGTGCCAGCGCAGACACGCGGGATCAGCCCCAGCATTTT CASADTRDQPQHF TRBJ1-5 . . TRBV6-5 13
TGTGCCAGCAGTTACCTTAGCGGGGGTCAGGATGAGCAGTTCTTC CASSYLSGGQDEQFF TRBJ2-1 TRBD2 . TRBV6-5 15
TGCGCCAGCAGCCAAAGAGGGGGGGGCTCCTACAATGAGCAGTTCTTC CASSQRGGGSYNEQFF TRBJ2-1 . . TRBV4-1 16
TGTGCCAGCAGCCCACAGGAGGGGGGGGCCTATGGCTACACCTTC CASSPQEGGAYGYTF TRBJ1-2 . . TRBV3-1/TRBV3-2 15
TGTGCCAGCAGCTATTCGGGGGGGCTTACCGGGGAGCTGTTTTTT CASSYSGGLTGELFF TRBJ2-2 TRBD2 . TRBV11-2 15
TGCGCCAGCAGTGTCGGGAGCGGGGGCATCAAGGAGCAGTTCTTC CASSVGSGGIKEQFF TRBJ2-1 TRBD2 . TRBV5-1 15
TGTGCCACCAGCCTACGGTGGGCTAGCGAAACCACAGATACGCAGTATTTT CATSLRWASETTDTQYF TRBJ2-3 . . TRBV15 17
TGTGCCTGGAGTGTCCAGGGGGGACAGCCCCAGCATTTT CAWSVQGGQPQHF TRBJ1-5 TRBD1 . TRBV30 13
TGCAGTGCTAGAGGTCAGGCTGGCTACACCTTC CSARGQAGYTF TRBJ1-2 . once TRBV20-1 11
TGTGCCAGCTCACCGGGGGGGTTGGAGCAGTACTTC CASSPGGLEQYF TRBJ2-7 TRBD2 . TRBV18 12
TGTGCTAGTGGTTATCAGGGGGCAGGCACAGATACGCAGTATTTT CASGYQGAGTDTQYF TRBJ2-3 TRBD1 . TRBV12-5 15
TGTGCCAGCAGTGGAACAGGGAAAAAACTGTTTTTT CASSGTGKKLFF TRBJ1-4 . few TRBV2 12